The rows below give T cell receptor beta chains drawn from one sample of a study of shared clonotypes between healthy human individuals. The data were produced by immunoSEQ multiplex PCR, yet TCRdb's version contains in-frame clones alone and is incomplete. This sample yields some 1.5 million clones, of which roughly 96% are seen a single time; approximately 1.2% belongs to the top ten. Specimen: naive CD4+ T cells sorted from blood. These receptors were collected from a man in his thirties or forties in good health. Each CDR3 is given with its conserved first and last residue. D genes are given only for firm matches. Expanded clones are given a class, and other clones once, few, many or no size at all.

TRBD1,.,TRBJ2-7,TRBV25-1,TGTGCCACCCAAAGGACCGGGACAGGGAGGTCCTACGAGCAGTACTTC,CATQRTGTGRSYEQYF
TRBD1,.,TRBJ1-5,TRBV29-1,TGCAGCGTTGAAGAGGGACAGGGAAGCAATCAGCCCCAGCATTTT,CSVEEGQGSNQPQHF
TRBD2,.,TRBJ2-1,TRBV5-8,TGTGCCAGCAGCACCCGACTAGCGGGAGGGCGTGAGCAGTTCTTC,CASSTRLAGGREQFF
.,.,TRBJ1-5,TRBV28,TGTGCCAGCAGTTTACAGGGCCGCAATCAGCCCCAGCATTTT,CASSLQGRNQPQHF
TRBD2,.,TRBJ2-5,TRBV29-1,TGCAGCGTCTATAAACGCGGGAGTACCTCCGAGGAGACCCAGTACTTC,CSVYKRGSTSEETQYF
.,once,TRBJ2-7,TRBV6-5,TGTGCCAGCAGTGACCGACAGGCCGAGCAGTACTTC,CASSDRQAEQYF
.,.,TRBJ2-7,TRBV5-6,TGTGCCAGCAGCTTGCTGGACAGTCCCTACGAGCAGTACTTC,CASSLLDSPYEQYF
.,once,TRBJ2-1,TRBV5-6,TGTGCCAGCGGGAGGCTAGCGACCTACAATGAGCAGTTCTTC,CASGRLATYNEQFF
TRBD2,.,TRBJ2-7,TRBV28,TGTGCCAGCAGTTCCCCCAGACTAGCGGGAGTCGACCAGCAGTACTTC,CASSSPRLAGVDQQYF
.,.,TRBJ2-1,TRBV6-1,TGTGCCAGCAGTGCCGGGTGGAATGAGCAGTTCTTC,CASSAGWNEQFF
.,.,TRBJ2-1,TRBV28,TGTGCCAGCACGACGGGGTACAATGAGCAGTTCTTC,CASTTGYNEQFF
.,.,TRBJ2-7,TRBV6-5,TGTGCCAGCAGTTACTCGATCATTTCCCACGAGCAGTACTTC,CASSYSIISHEQYF
TRBD2,.,TRBJ2-7,TRBV19,TGTGCCAGCAGTGAGAGTGCGGGAGGGTACGAGCAGTACTTC,CASSESAGGYEQYF
.,.,TRBJ2-7,TRBV7-9,TGTGCCAGCAGCTTGGCAGGGGTGGGCGAGCAGTACTTC,CASSLAGVGEQYF
TRBD2,.,TRBJ2-7,TRBV9,TGTGCCAGCAGCGCCGTCAGACTAGCGGGAGCTCACGAGCAGTACTTC,CASSAVRLAGAHEQYF
TRBD2,.,TRBJ2-3,TRBV19,TGTGCCAGTAGGCAGACTAGCGGGAGGGGGGATACGCAGTATTTT,CASRQTSGRGDTQYF
TRBD2,.,TRBJ2-3,TRBV7-9,TGTGCCAGCAGCTTTAGACTAGCGGCGAGGGGAGATACGCAGTATTTT,CASSFRLAARGDTQYF
TRBD1,.,TRBJ2-3,TRBV5-4,TGTGCCAGCAGCTCTCGGACAGGCATAGATACGCAGTATTTT,CASSSRTGIDTQYF
.,.,TRBJ2-1,TRBV11-2,TGTGCCAGCAGCTCCGCGGGTCACTCCTACAATGAGCAGTTCTTC,CASSSAGHSYNEQFF
.,.,TRBJ2-3,TRBV28,TGTGCCAGCAGTTTACCCCGGACTTCTCGGGATACGCAGTATTTT,CASSLPRTSRDTQYF
.,.,TRBJ1-5,TRBV10-3,TGTGCCATCAGTGCCGAAAAACAGGGTCCGTTCAGCCCCCAGCATTTT,CAISAEKQGPFSPQHF
.,.,TRBJ1-5,TRBV2,TGTGCCAGCAGTGAGGGGGGATGGGGCCAGCCCCAGCATTTT,CASSEGGWGQPQHF
TRBD2,.,TRBJ2-1,TRBV18,TGTGCCAGCTCACTTAGCGGGGTGAGCTACAATGAGCAGTTCTTC,CASSLSGVSYNEQFF
.,.,TRBJ2-6,TRBV18,TGTGCCAGCTCACCAACCGTTGACTCTGGGGCCAACGTCCTGACTTTC,CASSPTVDSGANVLTF
.,.,TRBJ2-5,TRBV9,TGTGCCAGCAGCGTAGGTGGGGTACTAGAGACCCAGTACTTC,CASSVGGVLETQYF
.,.,TRBJ2-2,TRBV7-2,TGTGCCAGCAGCTTATTCAGGGGCGGAACCGGGGAGCTGTTTTTT,CASSLFRGGTGELFF
.,.,TRBJ1-2,TRBV6-5,TGTGCCAGCCGTGATCGGTGGGCTAACTATGGCTACACCTTC,CASRDRWANYGYTF
.,.,TRBJ2-7,TRBV28,TGTGCCAGCAGTAGACCCGGGGCCACTTCTTACGAGCAGTACTTC,CASSRPGATSYEQYF
.,.,TRBJ2-7,TRBV10-1,TGCGCCAGCAGTGAGTCGGGGCCCCCTAGCTACGAGCAGTACTTC,CASSESGPPSYEQYF
TRBD2,.,TRBJ2-7,TRBV27,TGTGCCAGCAGTTTGACTAGCGGGAACCCCTTTGGCTCCTACGAGCAGTACTTC,CASSLTSGNPFGSYEQYF
TRBD2,.,TRBJ2-7,TRBV27,TGTGCCAGCAGTTTCCGATCTAGCGGGAAATACGAGCAGTACTTC,CASSFRSSGKYEQYF
TRBD2,.,TRBJ2-7,TRBV10-3,TGTGCCATCAGTGAAAGCGGGAAATACTACGAGCAGTACTTC,CAISESGKYYEQYF
TRBD2,.,TRBJ2-7,TRBV10-1,TGCGCCAGCAGCCCAAGCGGGAGGGCCTCCTACGAGCAGTACTTC,CASSPSGRASYEQYF
.,.,TRBJ1-1,TRBV7-2,TGTGCCAGCAGCTTAGTCCCCCCGACAGTGAACACTGAAGCTTTCTTT,CASSLVPPTVNTEAFF
TRBD1,.,TRBJ2-2,TRBV5-4,TGTGCCAGCAGAGTAGGGACAGGGAACACCGGGGAGCTGTTTTTT,CASRVGTGNTGELFF
.,.,TRBJ2-5,TRBV18,TGTGCCAGCTCACCACGAGGGATCCAAGAGACCCAGTACTTC,CASSPRGIQETQYF
TRBD2,.,TRBJ2-5,TRBV18,TGTGCCAGCTCACCTCCGGGACTAGCGGGAGGGATGGAGACCCAGTACTTC,CASSPPGLAGGMETQYF
TRBD1,.,TRBJ2-7,TRBV30,TGTGCCTGCGGTCATAAAAGACAGGGGGCCGTCCCCCCCTACGAGCAGTACTTC,CACGHKRQGAVPPYEQYF
TRBD1,.,TRBJ2-7,TRBV5-1,TGCGCCAGCAGCTTGGTTCTGGGGACAGTACCTTCCTACGAGCAGTACTTC,CASSLVLGTVPSYEQYF
TRBD1,once,TRBJ1-1,TRBV5-1,TGCGCCAGCAAACCCGGACAGGGGGCTAACATGAACACTGAAGCTTTCTTT,CASKPGQGANMNTEAFF
TRBD2,.,TRBJ2-1,TRBV5-1,TGCGCCAGCAGCTTGTCGGGACTAGCGGGAGGGGAACAGTTCTTC,CASSLSGLAGGEQFF
.,.,TRBJ2-3,TRBV5-4,TGTGCCATCGGGACTCGCAAGCGTACAGATACGCAGTATTTT,CAIGTRKRTDTQYF
TRBD1,.,TRBJ1-2,TRBV28,TGTGCCAGCAGTACTCAGGGGGCGCCGGGCTATGGCTACACCTTC,CASSTQGAPGYGYTF
TRBD2,.,TRBJ2-5,TRBV10-1,TGCGCCAGCAGCGACGCTGGGGGGCTAGCGGGAGTGGAGACCCAGTACTTC,CASSDAGGLAGVETQYF
.,once,TRBJ2-7,TRBV10-1,TGCGCCAGCAGTGGCAAAGTGGACGTGTACGAGCAGTACTTC,CASSGKVDVYEQYF
.,.,TRBJ2-2,TRBV9,TGTGCCAGCAGCGGGAGAGGCACCGGGGAGCTGTTTTTT,CASSGRGTGELFF
.,.,TRBJ2-7,TRBV5-4,TGTGCCAGCAGCTCCGGGCCCGAAGGAGAATACGAGCAGTACTTC,CASSSGPEGEYEQYF
TRBD2,.,TRBJ2-7,TRBV28,TGTGCCAGCAGCCGAATCAGGGGCGGGAGGTTCTCCTACGAGCAGTACTTC,CASSRIRGGRFSYEQYF
.,once,TRBJ2-7,TRBV11-1,TGTGCCAGCAGCTTAGCTAGCGGAACCTACGAGCAGTACTTC,CASSLASGTYEQYF
.,.,TRBJ2-2,TRBV2,TGTGCCAGCAGTCCCCCTGGCGACACCGGGGAGCTGTTTTTT,CASSPPGDTGELFF
.,.,TRBJ1-4,TRBV5-1,TGCGCCAGCAGCTTGCAAACATTTGGTGAAAAACTGTTTTTT,CASSLQTFGEKLFF
.,.,TRBJ1-2,TRBV28,TGTGCCAGCAGCCCCCCGGGGGCAGGCTATGGCTACACCTTC,CASSPPGAGYGYTF
.,.,TRBJ2-7,TRBV6-5,TGTGCCAGCAGGGGCGGGGCAACCTACGAGCAGTACTTC,CASRGGATYEQYF
.,.,TRBJ2-5,TRBV4-1,TGCGCCAGCAGCCAAGATGGCCTCCGCCGGTTCGGCCAAGAGACCCAGTACTTC,CASSQDGLRRFGQETQYF
.,.,TRBJ2-2,TRBV5-1,TGCGCCAGCCGTGAAATGACAGCGAACACCGGGGAGCTGTTTTTT,CASREMTANTGELFF